This T cell receptor (beta chain) was documented in a study of cytomegalovirus exposure and HLA in healthy donors. Study-level results: Later genetic work tied a missense DCLRE1C variant to beta-chain V and J trimming. Sequencing artifact likely explains a cluster of highly shared sequence variants.

Turning to this clone: Antigen specificity is unknown.

Use of 60 Vbeta and 13 Jbeta primers characterized the PCR. Authors' processing steps: Later, roughly 86 million unique TCR beta chains were counted in an analysis, and 8.5 million to 13 million of them were shared. Libraries were prepared by immunoSEQ multiplex PCR; TCRdb keeps only in-frame clonotypes and omits some of them. The DNA gave D and trimming, while V, J and clone size come from that table. The sample records about 100,000 clones, around 85% being singletons. CDR1 and CDR2 from the germline V gene are MRHNA and SNTAGT. Between the trimmed V and J ends, which lost 3 bases and 0 bases, there was a span of 6 bases. The CDR3 spans 14 residues.

The chain carries TRBV6-4 and TRBJ2-1; D is unresolved. The sample comprised PBMCs. The TCR was taken from a man aged 25-40 years in good health and CMV-seronegative. CDR3 residues: CASSEESSYNEQFF. In DNA form, the CDR3 reads TGTGCCAGCAGTGAAGAGAGCTCCTACAATGAGCAGTTCTTC.